The entry below gives a single T cell receptor beta chain sequence along with its context. Antigen specificity is unknown. The authors isolated at least 6.5 million PBMCs per sample. This entry belongs to a study of blood T cells in healthy people across ages. General study results and limits: Estimates of total diversity, which came from one million sequenced T cells, were considered to be underestimates. Across the age range, TCR beta diversity per million T cells fell in a roughly linear way. Naive CD4+ cells and diversity were both higher in long-lived donors than in aged donors.

Germline loops: CDR1 LGHNA, CDR2 YSLEER. V lost 3 bases to trimming and J lost 4 bases, with 10 bases between them. This CDR3 spans 14 amino acids. A sample-barcoded 5' primer and a J-beta primer mix were used in a second PCR of about 6 to 11 cycles. TCRdb redid the calling of the 5' RACE reads with MiXCR, one entry per CDR3 protein. The table has 850,000 to 1,000,000 distinct CDR3 sequences, about 48% seen once. The sequence was collected from a man aged 30 to 39 in good health. Sample: blood. The chain employs TRBV4-3 and TRBJ2-1; D is unresolved. The CDR3 loop is CASSHSGLYNEQFF. Here the CDR3 DNA reads TGCGCCAGCAGCCACTCCGGTCTTTACAATGAGCAGTTCTTC.